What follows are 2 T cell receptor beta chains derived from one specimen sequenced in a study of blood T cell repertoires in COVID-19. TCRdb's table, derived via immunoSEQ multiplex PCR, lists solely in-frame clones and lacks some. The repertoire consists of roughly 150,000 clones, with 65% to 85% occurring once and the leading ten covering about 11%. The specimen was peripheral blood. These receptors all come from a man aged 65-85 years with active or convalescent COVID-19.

In DNA, the CDR3 is TGTGCCAGCAGCCCCGAAGAGGGCAGACTCTACGAGCAGTACTTC. The encoded protein is CASSPEEGRLYEQYF. The chain carries TRBV6-5 and TRBJ2-7; a weak D match, TRBD2 (5 bases). Trimming removed 6 bases from V and 3 bases from J, with 18 bases in between. Germline V gives CDR1 MNHEY, CDR2 SVGAGI. The CDR3 runs to 15 residues.

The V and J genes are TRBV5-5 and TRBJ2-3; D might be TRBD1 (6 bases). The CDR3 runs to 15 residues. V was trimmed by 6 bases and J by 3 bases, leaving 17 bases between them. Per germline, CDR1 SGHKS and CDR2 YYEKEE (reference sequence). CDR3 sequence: CASNPTGSVTDTQYF. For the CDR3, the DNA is TGTGCCAGCAACCCGACAGGTTCAGTTACAGATACGCAGTATTTT.